Listed here are 10 T cell receptor beta chains from one sample, sequenced in a study of blood T cell repertoires in COVID-19. Only in-frame clones appear in the TCRdb table, and some are missing; sequencing was by immunoSEQ multiplex PCR. The profile covers a few hundred thousand clones, with 85% to 90% appearing a single time and about 1.6% taken by the ten largest. Input material: PBMCs or T cells enriched from blood (not recorded which). The source of these receptors is a woman aged 45-60 years who had recovered from COVID-19.

The J gene is TRBJ2-7, the V gene TRBV20-1, with 7 bases that match TRBD1. Trimming took 3 bases from V and 2 from J; bases not matched to a gene: 10. The CDR3 runs 15 residues. Germline loops: CDR1 DFQATT, CDR2 SNEGSKA (reference sequence). CDR3 coding DNA: TGCAGTGCTAGTCCCCAGGACAGGTTAACCTACGAGCAGTACTTC. This translates into CSASPQDRLTYEQYF.

The V gene is TRBV6-2 or TRBV6-3, the J gene TRBJ1-4, with TRBD1 identical over 7 bases. J gave up 3 bases and V 6 bases, and 1 base lay outside the gene matches. From germline, CDR1 is MNHEY and CDR2 SVGEGT. CDR3 length: 13 residues. The CDR3, as DNA: TGTGCCAGCAGCGGACAGGCTAATGAAAAACTGTTTTTT. Its translation is CASSGQANEKLFF.

The chain employs TRBV2 and TRBJ1-5; D may be TRBD1 (6 bases). Trimming removed 6 bases from V and 6 bases from J, with 18 bases in between. Looked up from germline, CDR1 is SNHLY and CDR2 is FYNNEI. This CDR3 contains 15 residues. CDR3 nucleotides: TGTGCCAGCAGGACAACAGGGTTAGGTTCTCAGCCCCAGCATTTT. As protein: CASRTTGLGSQPQHF.

The V call is TRBV11-3, the J call TRBJ2-1; D is possibly TRBD2 (5 bases). CDR3 length: 14 residues. V was trimmed by 4 bases and J by 4 bases, leaving 11 bases between them. CDR1 and CDR2 from the germline V gene are SGHNT and YENEEA. CDR3 nucleotides: TGTGCCAGCAGCTCAAGCGGAGCGTACAATGAGCAGTTCTTC. This gives the protein CASSSSGAYNEQFF.

CDR3 residues: CASSLSFTGGTEAFF. Written as DNA, the CDR3 is TGTGCCAGCAGTTTATCCTTTACAGGGGGCACCGAAGCTTTCTTT. The rearrangement links TRBV27 to TRBJ1-1; 9 bases line up with TRBD1. The CDR3 is 15 residues long. J was trimmed by 8 bases and V by 0 bases; bases with no gene match: 7. The germline gives CDR1 MNHEY, CDR2 SMNVEV (reference sequence).

This clone was seen a single time. V gene TRBV27 combines with J gene TRBJ2-7, with 10 nucleotides matching TRBD2. Germline assignment: CDR1 MNHEY and CDR2 SMNVEV (reference sequence). With V trimmed by 0 bases and J by 6 bases, 8 bases remained unmatched. CDR3 size: 16 residues. CDR3 residues: CASSLSRGSGRSEQYF. DNA for the CDR3: TGTGCCAGCAGTTTATCGCGGGGTAGCGGGAGGTCCGAGCAGTACTTC.

This rearrangement joins TRBV28 to TRBJ2-1, with TRBD2 identical over 9 bases. V shed 5 bases, J shed 4 bases, and the junction held 6 bases outside the gene matches. Germline V CDR1 and CDR2: MDHEN, SYDVKM. This CDR3 region has 15 residues. The CDR3 nucleotides are TGTGCCAGCAGTGCCGCTAGCGGGAAGTACAATGAGCAGTTCTTC. Amino acid sequence: CASSAASGKYNEQFF.

The J gene is TRBJ2-1, the V gene TRBV19; 11 bases line up with TRBD2. The germline CDR1 and CDR2 sequences are LNHDA and SQIVND (reference sequence). The CDR3 loop spans 16 amino acids. The V and J ends lost 5 bases and 5 bases, in that order; junction bases with no gene match: 8. CDR3 sequence reads: CASSAPGTSGHNEQFF. In DNA, the CDR3 is TGTGCCAGTAGTGCCCCCGGGACTAGCGGCCACAATGAGCAGTTCTTC.

The genes are TRBV5-4 and TRBJ2-3; 9 nucleotides align to TRBD2. The CDR3 has 16 residues. The germline V gene encodes CDR1 SGHNT and CDR2 YYREEE (reference sequence). V gave up 2 bases and J gave up 5 bases; unmatched junction bases: 9. The DNA for the CDR3 is TGTGCCAGCAGCTTCAGGTTAGCGGGAGAGAGAGATACGCAGTATTTT. Protein product: CASSFRLAGERDTQYF.

This clone appeared many times. The chain uses TRBV19 and TRBJ1-1; 8 positions agree with TRBD1. CDR3 length: 14 amino acids. V lost 3 bases to trimming and J lost 1 base; unmatched junction nucleotides: 1. CDR1 is LNHDA and CDR2 is SQIVND in the germline V gene (reference sequence). The CDR3 sequence is CASSIGTGNTEAFF. The CDR3 DNA follows: TGTGCCAGTAGTATCGGGACAGGGAACACTGAAGCTTTCTTT.